This TCR beta chain was found in a study of response to subunit inactivated influenza vaccine. Findings and limits, study-wide: The authors offered the suggestion that each seasonal influenza vaccination recruits few new T cells.

Note on this clonotype: The antigen is undetermined.

TCRdb itself ran the RT-PCR reads through MiXCR, one entry per CDR3 protein. The sample comprises approximately 530,000 distinct CDR3 sequences, around 7.7% of which are singletons, and 13% rests with the top ten. There are 16 residues in the CDR3. Germline values: CDR1 LNHNV, CDR2 YYDKDF (reference sequence). The V gene lost 0 bases and the J gene lost 8 bases, with 17 bases spanning the gap. The receptor comes from a man aged 50-75 years who received an inactivated influenza vaccine. The V and J genes are TRBV15 and TRBJ2-1, with D perhaps TRBD1 or TRBD2 (5 bases each). The sequenced sample was PBMCs from blood, obtained less than 30 months after vaccination. CDR3 in DNA: TGTGCCACCAGCAGAGAAGCAGGCAGGGTCGGGGATGAGCAGTTCTTC. Protein sequence: CATSREAGRVGDEQFF. The variable domain in full, with the rest retrieved from reference TRBV15 and TRBJ2-1, is DAMVIQNPRYQVTQFGKPVTLSCSQTLNHNVMYWYQQKSSQAPKLLFHYYDKDFNNEADTPDNFQSRRPNTSFCFLDIRSPGLGDTAMYLCATSREAGRVGDEQFFGPGTRLTVL.